This paragraph covers one TCR beta chain sequence. Its antigen specificity is not known. No much larger clone is present one base from it, and per-base qualities are unavailable. The immunoSEQ Assay, a bias-controlled multiplex PCR, was used to amplify TCRbeta CDR3 regions from genomic DNA. The authors' analysis ran thus. The number of nucleated cells in each sample was estimated from the amplification of reference gene primers within the assay. To quantify the absolute abundance of each unique TCRbeta CDR3 rearrangement, sequence reads were collapsed and filtered. For each sample, productive Simpson clonality was calculated by taking the square root of Simpson's diversity index across productive rearrangements. TCRdb's version of the immuneACCESS table is confined to in-frame rearrangements and falls short of the full clone set. An unresolved V gene accounts for under half of the shortfall where checked; the remainder is of unknown origin. The V and J calls and clone size are taken from that table; D and trimming were inferred from the DNA. The sample table lists around 70,000 clones, roughly 82% of them with a count of one. The top ten clonotypes cover 5% to 7.5% of the sample.

Collaborating institutions collected whole blood in K2EDTA tubes following their own protocols. Collaborator samples were shipped for TCRbeta analysis as frozen whole blood, isolated PBMCs, or DNA extracted from either sample type. CDR1 and CDR2, looked up from the germline V gene, are MNHEY and SVGEGT. V is pruned by 0 bases and J by 9 bases, leaving 6 bases of the junction without a gene match. The CDR3 runs 16 amino acids, cysteine and phenylalanine included. The read is trimmed to its CDR3 DNA, 48 bases read in frame from base 1. These data come from a study of blood T cell repertoires in COVID-19 (dated by TCRdb to 2018 to 2020). General notes on the study: Collaborator samples came from the United States, Italy and Spain and covered acute and convalescent phases of COVID-19. The prospective study material was composed of cDNA or gDNA derived from T cells, B-cell-depleted T cells, or PBMCs. The samples were drawn from two sources: the first 160 participants of the ongoing ImmuneRACE study, and some 1,300 subjects contributed by 6 global collaborators. The repertoires were released in a freely available public database meant as a resource for research on the immune response to SARS-CoV-2. Nearly every sample came with metadata listing a de-identified subject ID, COVID-19 status, age in years and sex. HLA class I and class II types, where available, came from metadata supplied by the sample provider rather than from assay-based typing. Deeply sampled blood TCRbeta repertoires from subjects exposed to, actively infected with, or recovered from COVID-19 were included in the dataset.

The full study reports these points: The quantity of clinical and demographic metadata differed by source and by participant and was supplied without curation.

This clonotype was obtained from a man aged 55 to 70 with acute or convalescent COVID-19. The specimen was peripheral blood. Rearrangement joined TRBV6-2 or TRBV6-3 to TRBJ1-6, and 9 bases in between align with TRBD1. The CDR3 loop reads CASSYSKTGGGSPLHF. The DNA sequence reads TGTGCCAGCAGTTACTCGAAGACAGGGGGAGGTTCACCCCTCCACTTT.